This entry lists 2 T cell receptor beta chains sequenced from one sample in a study of CD8 T cells in ankylosing spondylitis. TCRdb reprocessed the 5' RACE reads with MiXCR, giving one entry per CDR3 protein. The sample contains hundreds of thousands of distinct CDR3 sequences, around 24% of which appear only once. The sample was blood, either unsorted or a sorted T cell fraction (not recorded which). All receptors come from a male donor with ankylosing spondylitis or in good health (not recorded which).

This clonotype was recorded many times. This rearrangement joins TRBV5-1 to TRBJ2-7, with TRBD1 matching 9 bases. Germline V gives CDR1 SGHRS, CDR2 YFSETQ. V trimming: 1 base; J trimming: 6 bases; junction bases outside the gene matches: 2. CDR3 length equals 13 residues. CDR3 in amino acids: CASSLQDRGEQYF. In DNA form, the CDR3 reads TGCGCCAGCAGCTTGCAGGACAGGGGCGAGCAGTACTTC.

DNA of the CDR3: TGTACCTGCAGTGGCGGGACTAGCGGGAGCCTAAGCTCCTACAATGAGCAGTTCTTC. It is translated as CTCSGGTSGSLSSYNEQFF. The genes are TRBV2 and TRBJ2-1; TRBD2 agrees at 14 bases. The CDR3 length is 19 residues. CDR1 is SNHLY, CDR2 FYNNEI, per germline.